The clone carrying this TCR beta chain has just a few counts. Its matching antigen is unknown. Treatment specified: approximately nine-day PBMC culture with coronavirus spike peptide pools or control peptides (ViraFEST assay). Cultured CD4+ T cell DNA was sequenced using the Oncomine TCR Beta short-read assay. TCRdb analysed the PCR reads with MiXCR anew, one entry per CDR3 protein. Of 15,000 to 18,000 distinct CDR3 sequences listed, 39% are singletons. The CDR3 has 13 residues. Germline V gives CDR1 DFQATT, CDR2 SNEGSKA (reference sequence). Trimming left V 0 bases short and J 10 bases short, with 15 bases between. The data stem from a study of vaccination and CD4 T cells after COVID-19.

This chain connects TRBV20-1 to TRBJ1-2; unclear D gene. The source was CD4+ T cells from blood, cultured in vitro, collected before SARS-CoV-2 vaccination. This receptor was taken from a human donor who had recovered from COVID-19. The CDR3 nucleotides are TGCAGTGCTAGAGATTCCCGGGGTACCGTCTACACCTTC. It yields the protein CSARDSRGTVYTF.